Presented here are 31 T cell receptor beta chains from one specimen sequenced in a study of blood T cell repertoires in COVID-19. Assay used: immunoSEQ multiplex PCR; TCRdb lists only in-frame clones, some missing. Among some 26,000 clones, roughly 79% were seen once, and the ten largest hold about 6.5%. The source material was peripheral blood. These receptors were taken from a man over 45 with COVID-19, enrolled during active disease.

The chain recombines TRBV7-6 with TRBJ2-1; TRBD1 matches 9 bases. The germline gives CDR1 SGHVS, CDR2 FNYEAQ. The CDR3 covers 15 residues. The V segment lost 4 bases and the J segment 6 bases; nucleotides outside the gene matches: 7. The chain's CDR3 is CASSYLTGGVNEQFF. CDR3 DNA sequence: TGTGCCAGCAGCTACCTCACAGGGGGCGTCAATGAGCAGTTCTTC.

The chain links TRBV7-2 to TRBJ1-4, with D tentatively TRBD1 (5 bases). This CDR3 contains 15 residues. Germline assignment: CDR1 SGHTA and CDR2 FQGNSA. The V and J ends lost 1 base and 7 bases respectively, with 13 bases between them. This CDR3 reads CASSLEAGWGEKLFF. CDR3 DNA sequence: TGTGCCAGCAGCTTAGAGGCAGGGTGGGGTGAAAAACTGTTTTTT.

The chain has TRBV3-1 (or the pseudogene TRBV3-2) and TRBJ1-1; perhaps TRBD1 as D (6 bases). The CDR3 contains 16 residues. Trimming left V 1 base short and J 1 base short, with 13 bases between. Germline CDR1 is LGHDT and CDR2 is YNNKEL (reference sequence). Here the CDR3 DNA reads TGTGCCAGCAGCCAAGTTGCAGGGGTCGGGAACACTGAAGCTTTCTTT. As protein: CASSQVAGVGNTEAFF.

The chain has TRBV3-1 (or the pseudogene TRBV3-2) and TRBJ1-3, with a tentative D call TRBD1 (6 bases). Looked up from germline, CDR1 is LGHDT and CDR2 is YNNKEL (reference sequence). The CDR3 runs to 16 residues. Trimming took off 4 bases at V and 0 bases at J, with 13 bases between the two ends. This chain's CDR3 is CASSRGRGGSGNTIYF. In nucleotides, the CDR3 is TGTGCCAGCAGCCGGGGAAGAGGGGGCTCTGGAAACACCATATATTTT.

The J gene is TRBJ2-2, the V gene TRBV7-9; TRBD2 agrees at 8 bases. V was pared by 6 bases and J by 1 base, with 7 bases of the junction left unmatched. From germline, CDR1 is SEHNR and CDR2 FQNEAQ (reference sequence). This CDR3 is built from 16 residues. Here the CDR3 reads CASSIERGLNTGELFF. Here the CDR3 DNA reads TGTGCCAGCAGTATCGAGCGGGGGCTGAACACCGGGGAGCTGTTTTTT.

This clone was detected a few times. CDR3 sequence: CASSSERGTEAFF. As DNA, the CDR3 is TGTGCCAGCAGTTCGGAGAGAGGCACTGAAGCTTTCTTT. The rearrangement joins TRBV12-3 or TRBV12-4 to TRBJ1-1; D is unresolved. Between the trimmed V and J ends, which lost 4 bases and 4 bases, there was a span of 10 bases. The CDR3 consists of 13 residues.

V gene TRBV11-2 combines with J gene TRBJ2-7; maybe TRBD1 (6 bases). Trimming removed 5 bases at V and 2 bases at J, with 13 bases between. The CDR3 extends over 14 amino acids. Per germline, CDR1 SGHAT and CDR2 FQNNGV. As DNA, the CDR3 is TGTGCCAGCAGCCCTACGGACAGACCCTACGAGCAGTACTTC. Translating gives CASSPTDRPYEQYF. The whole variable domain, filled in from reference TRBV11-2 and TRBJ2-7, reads EAGVAQSPRYKIIEKRQSVAFWCNPISGHATLYWYQQILGQGPKLLIQFQNNGVVDDSQLPKDRFSAERLKGVDSTLKIQPAKLEDSAVYLCASSPTDRPYEQYFGPGTRLTVT.

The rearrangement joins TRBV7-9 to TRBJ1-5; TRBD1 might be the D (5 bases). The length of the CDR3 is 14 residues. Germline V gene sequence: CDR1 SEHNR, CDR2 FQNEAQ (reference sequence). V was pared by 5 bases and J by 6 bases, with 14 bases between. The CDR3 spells CASSADSSGQPQHF. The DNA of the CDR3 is TGTGCCAGCAGCGCAGACAGTAGCGGTCAGCCCCAGCATTTT.

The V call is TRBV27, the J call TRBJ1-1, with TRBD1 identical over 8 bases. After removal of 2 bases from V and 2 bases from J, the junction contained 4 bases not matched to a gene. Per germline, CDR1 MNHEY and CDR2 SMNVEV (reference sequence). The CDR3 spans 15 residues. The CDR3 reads CASSLNTGGNTEAFF. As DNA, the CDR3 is TGTGCCAGCAGTTTAAATACAGGGGGAAACACTGAAGCTTTCTTT.

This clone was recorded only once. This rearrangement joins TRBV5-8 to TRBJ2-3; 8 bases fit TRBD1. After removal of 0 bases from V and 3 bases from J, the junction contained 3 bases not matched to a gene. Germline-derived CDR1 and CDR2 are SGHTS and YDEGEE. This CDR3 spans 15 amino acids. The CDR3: CASSLGRGLTDTQYF. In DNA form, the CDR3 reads TGTGCCAGCAGCTTGGGCAGGGGGCTTACAGATACGCAGTATTTT.

In DNA, the CDR3 is TGTGCCCATACAGTCCCCCCGGGGGATGAGCAGTTCTTC. Residues: CAHTVPPGDEQFF. The chain links TRBV2 to TRBJ2-1; a weak D match, TRBD2 (6 bases). Germline V gives CDR1 SNHLY, CDR2 FYNNEI. The length of the CDR3 is 13 residues. Trimming removed 11 bases from V and 8 bases from J, with 19 bases in between. Complete variable domain (other parts from reference TRBV2 and TRBJ2-1): EPEVTQTPSHQVTQMGQEVILRCVPISNHLYFYWYRQILGQKVEFLVSFYNNEISEKSEIFDDQFSVERPDGSNFTLKIRSTKLEDSAMYFCAHTVPPGDEQFFGPGTRLTVL.

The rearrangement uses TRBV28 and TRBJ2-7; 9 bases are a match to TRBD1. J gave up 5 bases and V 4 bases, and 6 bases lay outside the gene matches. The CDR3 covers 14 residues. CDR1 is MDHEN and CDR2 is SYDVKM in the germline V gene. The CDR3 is CASSSGQGPHEQYF. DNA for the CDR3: TGTGCCAGCAGTTCGGGACAGGGCCCCCACGAGCAGTACTTC.

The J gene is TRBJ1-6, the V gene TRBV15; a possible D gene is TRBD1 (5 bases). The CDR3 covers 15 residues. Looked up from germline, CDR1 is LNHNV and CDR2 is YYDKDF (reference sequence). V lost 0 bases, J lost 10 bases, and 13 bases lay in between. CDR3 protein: CATSRDRVERSPLHF. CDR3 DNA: TGTGCCACCAGCAGAGACAGGGTGGAGAGGTCACCCCTCCACTTT.

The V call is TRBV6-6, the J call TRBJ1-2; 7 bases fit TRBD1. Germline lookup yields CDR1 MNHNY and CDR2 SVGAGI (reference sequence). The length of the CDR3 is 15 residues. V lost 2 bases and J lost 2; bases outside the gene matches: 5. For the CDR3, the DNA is TGTGCCAGCAGTTACACCCGACAGGGAAACTATGGCTACACCTTC. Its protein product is CASSYTRQGNYGYTF.

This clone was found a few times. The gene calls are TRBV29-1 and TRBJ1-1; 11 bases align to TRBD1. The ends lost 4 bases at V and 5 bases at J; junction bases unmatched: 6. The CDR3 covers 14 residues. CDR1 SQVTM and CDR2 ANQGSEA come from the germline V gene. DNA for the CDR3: TGCAGCGTTGTATCGGGACAGGGGGTTACTGAAGCTTTCTTT. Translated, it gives CSVVSGQGVTEAFF. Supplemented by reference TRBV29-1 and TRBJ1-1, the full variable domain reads SAVISQKPSRDICQRGTSLTIQCQVDSQVTMMFWYRQQPGQSLTLIATANQGSEATYESGFVIDKFPISRPNLTFSTLTVSNMSPEDSSIYLCSVVSGQGVTEAFFGQGTRLTVV.

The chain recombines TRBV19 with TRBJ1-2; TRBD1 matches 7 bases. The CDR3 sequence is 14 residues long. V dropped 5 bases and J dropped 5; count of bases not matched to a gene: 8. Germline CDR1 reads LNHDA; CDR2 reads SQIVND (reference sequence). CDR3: CASSFGQAPYGYTF. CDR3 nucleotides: TGTGCCAGTAGTTTCGGACAGGCTCCATATGGCTACACCTTC.

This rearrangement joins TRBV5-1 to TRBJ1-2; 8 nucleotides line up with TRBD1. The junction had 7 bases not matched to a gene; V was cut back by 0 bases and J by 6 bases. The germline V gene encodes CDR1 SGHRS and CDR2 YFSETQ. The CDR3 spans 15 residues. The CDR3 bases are TGCGCCAGCAGCTTGGCCCCGGGACAGGATAATGGCTACACCTTC. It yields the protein CASSLAPGQDNGYTF.

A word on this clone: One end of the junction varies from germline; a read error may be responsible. The CDR3 loop is CATSRVQGNAEAFF. CDR3 sequence (DNA): TGTGCCACCAGCAGAGTACAGGGGAACGCTGAAGCTTTCTTT. This chain uses TRBV15 with TRBJ1-1, with 7 bases matching TRBD1. This CDR3 spans 14 amino acids. From germline, CDR1 is LNHNV and CDR2 YYDKDF (reference sequence).

The CDR3 loop is CASSLATDRGGQPQHF. As DNA, the CDR3 is TGTGCCAGCAGCTTAGCCACGGACAGGGGAGGTCAGCCCCAGCATTTT. The V call is TRBV7-9, the J call TRBJ1-5; 9 positions agree with TRBD1. V lost 0 bases to trimming and J lost 6 bases; unmatched junction nucleotides: 6. The CDR3 extends over 16 amino acids. CDR1 SEHNR and CDR2 FQNEAQ come from the germline V gene (reference sequence).

CDR3: CAGVLADEQYF. The CDR3 region has the DNA TGTGCCGGGGTTCTAGCGGACGAGCAGTACTTC. V gene TRBV30 combines with J gene TRBJ2-7; 7 bases line up with TRBD2. CDR1 and CDR2 (germline): GTSNPN, SVGIG (reference sequence). Trimming took 8 bases from V and 5 from J; bases not matched to a gene: 6. CDR3 length: 11 amino acids. Full variable domain (remainder filled in from reference TRBV30 and TRBJ2-7): SQTIHQWPATLVQPVGSPLSLECTVEGTSNPNLYWYRQAAGRGLQLLFYSVGIGQISSEVPQNLSASRPQDRQFILSSKKLLLSDSGFYLCAGVLADEQYFGPGTRLTVT.

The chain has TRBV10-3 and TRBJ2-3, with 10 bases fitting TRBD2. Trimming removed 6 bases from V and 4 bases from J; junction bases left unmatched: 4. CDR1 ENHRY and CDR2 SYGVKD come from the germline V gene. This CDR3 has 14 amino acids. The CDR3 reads CAIRASGSSDTQYF. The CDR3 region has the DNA TGTGCCATCAGGGCTAGCGGGAGCTCAGATACGCAGTATTTT.

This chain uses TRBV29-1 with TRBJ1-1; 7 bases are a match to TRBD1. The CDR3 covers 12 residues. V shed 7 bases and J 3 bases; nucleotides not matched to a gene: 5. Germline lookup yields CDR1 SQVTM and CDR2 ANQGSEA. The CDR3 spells CSAVTGDTEAFF. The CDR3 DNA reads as TGCAGCGCAGTTACAGGGGACACTGAAGCTTTCTTT. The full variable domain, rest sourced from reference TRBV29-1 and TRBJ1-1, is SAVISQKPSRDICQRGTSLTIQCQVDSQVTMMFWYRQQPGQSLTLIATANQGSEATYESGFVIDKFPISRPNLTFSTLTVSNMSPEDSSIYLCSAVTGDTEAFFGQGTRLTVV.

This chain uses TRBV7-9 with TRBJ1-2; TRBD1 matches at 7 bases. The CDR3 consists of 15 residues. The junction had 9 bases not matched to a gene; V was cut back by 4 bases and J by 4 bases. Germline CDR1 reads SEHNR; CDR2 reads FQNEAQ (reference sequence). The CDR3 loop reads CASSSTEDRFYGYTF. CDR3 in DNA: TGTGCCAGCAGCTCGACCGAGGACAGGTTCTATGGCTACACCTTC.

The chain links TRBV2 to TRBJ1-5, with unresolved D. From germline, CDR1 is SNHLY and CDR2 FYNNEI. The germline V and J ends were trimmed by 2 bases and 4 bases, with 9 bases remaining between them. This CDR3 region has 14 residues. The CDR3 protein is CASSETERNQPQHF. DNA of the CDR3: TGTGCCAGCAGTGAAACAGAAAGAAATCAGCCCCAGCATTTT.

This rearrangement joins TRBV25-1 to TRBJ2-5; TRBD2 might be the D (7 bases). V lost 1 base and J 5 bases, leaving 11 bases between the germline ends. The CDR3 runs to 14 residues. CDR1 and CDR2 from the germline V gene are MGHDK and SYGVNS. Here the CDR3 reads CASSEFGGRETQYF. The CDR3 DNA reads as TGTGCCAGCAGTGAATTCGGGGGGCGCGAGACCCAGTACTTC.

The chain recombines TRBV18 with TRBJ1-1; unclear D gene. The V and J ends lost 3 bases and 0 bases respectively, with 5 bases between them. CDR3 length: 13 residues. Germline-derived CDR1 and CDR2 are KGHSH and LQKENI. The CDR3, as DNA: TGTGCCAGCTCACCCGCGCTGAACACTGAAGCTTTCTTT. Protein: CASSPALNTEAFF.

The CDR3 spells CASSSRQGQNTEAFF. CDR3 coding DNA: TGTGCCAGCAGCTCCCGACAGGGTCAGAACACTGAAGCTTTCTTT. This sequence joins TRBV7-9 and TRBJ1-1; TRBD1 matches at 7 bases. With 4 bases clipped from V and 1 base from J, the junction kept 6 bases outside the gene matches. Germline CDR1 is SEHNR and CDR2 is FQNEAQ (reference sequence). This CDR3 region has 15 residues.

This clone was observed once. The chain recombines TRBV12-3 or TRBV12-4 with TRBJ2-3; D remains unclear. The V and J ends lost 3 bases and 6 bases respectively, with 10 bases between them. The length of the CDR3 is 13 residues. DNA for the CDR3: TGTGCCAGCAGTTTCTCAGTGAGGGATACGCAGTATTTT. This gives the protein CASSFSVRDTQYF.

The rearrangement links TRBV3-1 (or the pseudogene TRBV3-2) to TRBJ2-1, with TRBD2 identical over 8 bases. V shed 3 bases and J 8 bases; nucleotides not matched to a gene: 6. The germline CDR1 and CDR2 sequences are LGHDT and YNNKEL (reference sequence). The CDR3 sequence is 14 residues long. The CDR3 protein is CASSHSGSGHEQFF. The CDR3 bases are TGTGCCAGCAGCCACAGCGGGAGCGGGCATGAGCAGTTCTTC.

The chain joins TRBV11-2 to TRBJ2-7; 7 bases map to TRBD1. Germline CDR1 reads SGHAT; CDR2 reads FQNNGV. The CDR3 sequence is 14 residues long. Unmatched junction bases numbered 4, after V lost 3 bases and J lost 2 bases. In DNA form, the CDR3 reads TGTGCCAGCAGCTTCCCGGGACAGCCCTACGAGCAGTACTTC. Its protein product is CASSFPGQPYEQYF.

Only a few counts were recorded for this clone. The CDR3 sequence is CASSLSTGGAAKNIQYF. The DNA of the CDR3 is TGTGCCAGCAGTTTAAGTACAGGGGGCGCGGCCAAAAACATTCAGTACTTC. V usage is TRBV28 and J usage is TRBJ2-4; TRBD1 matches 9 bases. J was trimmed by 1 base and V by 2 bases; bases with no gene match: 6. The germline V gene encodes CDR1 MDHEN and CDR2 SYDVKM. CDR3 size: 17 residues. Using reference TRBV28 and TRBJ2-4 for the parts outside the CDR3, the full variable domain is DVKVTQSSRYLVKRTGEKVFLECVQDMDHENMFWYRQDPGLGLRLIYFSYDVKMKEKGDIPEGYSVSREKKERFSLILESASTNQTSMYLCASSLSTGGAAKNIQYFGAGTRLSVL.